The clone carrying this T cell receptor beta chain was recorded at least ten times. Its antigen remains unknown. These data are taken from a study of regulatory T cells in long-lasting Graves disease. Time point here: persistent/refractory GD, antithyroid drugs over 5 years with positive TRAb. Making the TCR library involved RNA that had been extracted from PBMCs. Per American Thyroid Association guidelines, Graves' disease was diagnosed. Building the TCR beta libraries relied on iRepertoire HTBI primers, and CDR3 regions underwent Arm-PCR. As processed by the authors: Detected in the samples were just over 60 TRBV and under 15 TRBJ segments. TCRdb ran MiXCR on the multiplex PCR reads and lists one entry per CDR3 protein. The authors' filters were not applied to this entry. The table records almost 350,000 distinct CDR3 sequences, around 20% of them present only once. General study results and limits: Persistent Graves' patients showed a TCR diversity that was lower than that of newly diagnosed ones.

Germline CDR1 reads MDHEN; CDR2 reads SYDVKM. Unmatched junction bases numbered 8, after V lost 0 bases and J lost 2 bases. This CDR3 contains 18 residues. The sequence was obtained from a female donor with Graves disease. V usage is TRBV28 and J usage is TRBJ2-7; 12 positions agree with TRBD2. This specimen was peripheral blood mononuclear cells (PBMCs), taken when the disease was refractory, from a patient treated with antithyroid drugs. CDR3 in amino acids: CASSLWTLLAGGPYEQYF. CDR3 coding DNA: TGTGCCAGCAGTTTATGGACCTTACTAGCGGGAGGTCCCTACGAGCAGTACTTC.